Reported below is one TCR beta chain. Its specificity is not known. CD4+ T cells that had been cultured provided DNA sequenced with the Oncomine TCR Beta short-read assay. TCRdb re-called the PCR reads with MiXCR, one entry per CDR3 protein. The sample lists about 23,000 distinct CDR3 sequences; roughly 58% were seen once. Treatment described: approximately 11-day PBMC culture with coronavirus spike peptide pools or control peptides (ViraFEST assay). The data belong to a study of vaccination and CD4 T cells after COVID-19. Germline CDR1 is ENHRY and CDR2 is SYGVKD. Trimming removed 6 bases from V and 5 bases from J, with 16 bases in between. This CDR3 is built from 14 residues.

The sequence was obtained from a human donor who had recovered from COVID-19. The sequenced material came from CD4+ T cells from blood, cultured in vitro. The chain joins TRBV10-3 to TRBJ1-2; D possibly corresponds to TRBD1 (6 bases). CDR3 nucleotide sequence: TGTGCCATCAGCCCGGACCAGGGGCATTATGGCTACACCTTC. Translation gives CAISPDQGHYGYTF.